This TCR beta chain comes out of a study of cytomegalovirus exposure and HLA in healthy donors. The PCR used 60 Vbeta and 13 Jbeta primers. The assay was immunoSEQ multiplex PCR, and TCRdb's table has in-frame clones only and misses some. The data show more than 150,000 clones, just under 80% seen once. Study results and limitations: Reports state that TCR beta sequences accurately predicted most subjects' HLA-A and HLA-B alleles. Earlier analysis yielded a pattern in which most TCR beta V segments were productive about 87% or about 30% of the time.

Notes on this clone: The antigen is undetermined.

Sequenced sample: PBMCs. The sequence was collected from a woman younger than 45 in good health and CMV-seronegative.

The CDR3 loop reads CASSLVQGTTNYGYTF. CDR3 DNA: TGCGCCAGCAGCTTGGTCCAGGGGACAACAAACTATGGCTACACCTTC. This chain uses TRBV5-1 with TRBJ1-2; the D gene is possibly TRBD1 (6 bases). This CDR3 region has 16 residues. V was shortened by 0 bases and J by 2 bases, with 14 bases between the two germline ends. The germline V gene has CDR1 SGHRS and CDR2 YFSETQ.